In this sample, the clone carrying this T cell receptor (beta chain) turned up a few times. Its antigen is unidentified. A single base separates this from a much larger clone, so it may be a read error. Germline V gene lookup returns CDR1 SGHTA and CDR2 FQGTGA. The length of the CDR3 is 16 residues. Unmatched junction bases numbered 3, after V lost 5 bases and J lost 6 bases. This sample stems from a study of read filtering for tumor transcriptome and immune sequencing. Overall study: Patients were 16 to 20 male and 11 to 15 female, mean age about 65 years, range about 40 to 85. Transcriptome libraries were built from DNase-treated RNA. TCR-mapped reads were about 3.5 to 10.27 million with IR-seq versus about 80 to 1273 with RNA-seq.

General study points: Correlation between methods rose after single-read clonotypes were removed.

From approximately 430 ng of RNA, a library with molecular barcoded alpha/delta and beta/gamma adaptors was made. TCRdb called the reads again in MiXCR, with one record for every CDR3 protein. This sample has fewer than 45,000 distinct CDR3 sequences, with 10% to 15% found just once. Sequenced: a population of CD138-negative cells sorted from bone marrow. The chain recombines TRBV7-3 with TRBJ2-2, with 16 bases identical to TRBD2. The clonotype comes from a donor aged 40 or over with multiple myeloma. The CDR3 here is CASSAGTSGGAGELFF. In DNA, the CDR3 is TGTGCCAGCAGCGCCGGGACTAGCGGGGGGGCCGGGGAGCTGTTTTTT. The variable domain in full, completed from reference TRBV7-3 and TRBJ2-2, reads GAGVSQTPSNKVTEKGKYVELRCDPISGHTALYWYRQSLGQGPEFLIYFQGTGAADDSGLPNDRFFAVRPEGSVSTLKIQRTERGDSAVYLCASSAGTSGGAGELFFGEGSRLTVL.